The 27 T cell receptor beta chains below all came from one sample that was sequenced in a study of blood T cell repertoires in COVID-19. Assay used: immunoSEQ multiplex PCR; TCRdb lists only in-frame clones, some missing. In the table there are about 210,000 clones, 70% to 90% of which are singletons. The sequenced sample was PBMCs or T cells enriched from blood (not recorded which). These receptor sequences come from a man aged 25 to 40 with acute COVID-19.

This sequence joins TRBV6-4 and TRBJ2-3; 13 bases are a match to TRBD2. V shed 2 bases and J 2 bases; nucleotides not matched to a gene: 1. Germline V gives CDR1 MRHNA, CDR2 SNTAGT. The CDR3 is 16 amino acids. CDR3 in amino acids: CASSDTSGGATDTQYF. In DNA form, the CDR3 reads TGTGCCAGCAGTGACACTAGCGGGGGGGCCACAGATACGCAGTATTTT.

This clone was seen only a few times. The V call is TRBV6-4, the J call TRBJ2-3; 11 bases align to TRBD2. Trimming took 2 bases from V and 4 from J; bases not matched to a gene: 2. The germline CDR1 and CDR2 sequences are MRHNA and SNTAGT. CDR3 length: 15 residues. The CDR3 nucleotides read TGTGCCAGCAGTGACGGGACTAGCGGTTCAGATACGCAGTATTTT. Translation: CASSDGTSGSDTQYF.

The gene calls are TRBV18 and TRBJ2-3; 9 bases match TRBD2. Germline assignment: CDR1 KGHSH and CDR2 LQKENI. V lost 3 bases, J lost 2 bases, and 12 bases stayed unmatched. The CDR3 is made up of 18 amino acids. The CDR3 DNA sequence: TGTGCCAGCTCACCGCCAGCGGGGGGCCCCTCTTACACAGATACGCAGTATTTT. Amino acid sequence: CASSPPAGGPSYTDTQYF.

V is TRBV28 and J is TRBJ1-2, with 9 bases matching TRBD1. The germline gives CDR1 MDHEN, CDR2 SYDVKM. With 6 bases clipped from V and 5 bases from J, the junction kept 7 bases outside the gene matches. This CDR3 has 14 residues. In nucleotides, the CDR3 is TGTGCCAGCAGAGTGACAGGGGGTGGATATGGCTACACCTTC. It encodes CASRVTGGGYGYTF.

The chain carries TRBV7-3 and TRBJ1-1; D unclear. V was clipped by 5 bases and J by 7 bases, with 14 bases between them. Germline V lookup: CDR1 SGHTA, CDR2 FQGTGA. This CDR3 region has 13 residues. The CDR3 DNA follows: TGTGCCAGCAGCCCTCGCGATGGCGGTGAAGCTTTCTTT. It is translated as CASSPRDGGEAFF.

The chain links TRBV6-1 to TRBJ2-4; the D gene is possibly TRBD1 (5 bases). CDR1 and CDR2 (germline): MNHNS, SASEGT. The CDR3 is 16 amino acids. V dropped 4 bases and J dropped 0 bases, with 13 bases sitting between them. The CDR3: CASSAGHDLAKNIQYF. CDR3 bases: TGTGCCAGCAGTGCCGGACATGACCTAGCCAAAAACATTCAGTACTTC.

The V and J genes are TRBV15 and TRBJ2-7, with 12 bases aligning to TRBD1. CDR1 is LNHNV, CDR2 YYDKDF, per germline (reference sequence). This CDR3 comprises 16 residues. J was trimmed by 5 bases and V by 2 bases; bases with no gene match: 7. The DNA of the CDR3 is TGTGCCACCAGCAGATTCCCGGGACAGGGGGCCGACGAGCAGTACTTC. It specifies CATSRFPGQGADEQYF. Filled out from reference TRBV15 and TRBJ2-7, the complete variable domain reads DAMVIQNPRYQVTQFGKPVTLSCSQTLNHNVMYWYQQKSSQAPKLLFHYYDKDFNNEADTPDNFQSRRPNTSFCFLDIRSPGLGDTAMYLCATSRFPGQGADEQYFGPGTRLTVT.

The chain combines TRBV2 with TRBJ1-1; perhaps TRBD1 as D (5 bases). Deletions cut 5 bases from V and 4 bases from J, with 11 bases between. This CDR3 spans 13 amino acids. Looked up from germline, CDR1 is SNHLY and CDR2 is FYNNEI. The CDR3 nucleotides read TGTGCCAGCAGTACAGAGACAGTCACTGAAGCTTTCTTT. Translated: CASSTETVTEAFF.

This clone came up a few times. The DNA for the CDR3 is TGTGCCAGCAGTTACGGTCATTCGGGTGGCGAGCAGTACTTC. Its translation: CASSYGHSGGEQYF. V is TRBV6-6 and J is TRBJ2-7; D uncertain. The CDR3 consists of 14 residues. V lost 2 bases and J 6 bases, leaving 14 bases between the germline ends. CDR1 and CDR2 from the germline V gene are MNHNY and SVGAGI (reference sequence).

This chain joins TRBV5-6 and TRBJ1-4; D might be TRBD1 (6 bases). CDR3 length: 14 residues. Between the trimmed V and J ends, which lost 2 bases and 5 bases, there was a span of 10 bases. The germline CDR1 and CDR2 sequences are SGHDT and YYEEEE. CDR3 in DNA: TGTGCCAGCAGCTTCGGACAGTTGAATGAAAAACTGTTTTTT. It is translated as CASSFGQLNEKLFF.

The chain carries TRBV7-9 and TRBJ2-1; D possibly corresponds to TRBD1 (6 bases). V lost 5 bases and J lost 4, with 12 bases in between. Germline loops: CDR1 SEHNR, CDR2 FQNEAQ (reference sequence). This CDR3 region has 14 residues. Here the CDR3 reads CASSPTGMYNEQFF. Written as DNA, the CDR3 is TGTGCCAGCAGCCCTACAGGGATGTACAATGAGCAGTTCTTC.

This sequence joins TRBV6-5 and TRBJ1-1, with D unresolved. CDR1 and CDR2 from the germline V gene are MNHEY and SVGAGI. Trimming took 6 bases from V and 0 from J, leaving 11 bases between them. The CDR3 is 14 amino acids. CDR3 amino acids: CASSGSYMNTEAFF. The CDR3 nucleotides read TGTGCCAGCAGCGGGAGCTATATGAACACTGAAGCTTTCTTT.

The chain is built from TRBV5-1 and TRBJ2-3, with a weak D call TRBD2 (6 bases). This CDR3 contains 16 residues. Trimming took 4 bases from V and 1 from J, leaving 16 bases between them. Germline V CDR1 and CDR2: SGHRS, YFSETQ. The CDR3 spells CASSGRDSLGTDTQYF. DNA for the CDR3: TGCGCCAGCAGCGGGCGGGACTCACTAGGCACAGATACGCAGTATTTT.

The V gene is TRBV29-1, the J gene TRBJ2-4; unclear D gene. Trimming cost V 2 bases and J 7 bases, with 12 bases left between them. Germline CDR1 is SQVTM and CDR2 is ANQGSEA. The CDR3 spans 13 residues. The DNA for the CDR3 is TGCAGCGTTGAACCTATGGGCTCGAACATTCAGTACTTC. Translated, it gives CSVEPMGSNIQYF.

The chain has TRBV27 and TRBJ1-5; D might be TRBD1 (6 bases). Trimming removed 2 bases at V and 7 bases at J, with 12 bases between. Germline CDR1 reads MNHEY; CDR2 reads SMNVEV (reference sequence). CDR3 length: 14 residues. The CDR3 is CASSLAGARQPQHF. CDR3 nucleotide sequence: TGTGCCAGCAGTTTAGCGGGGGCTCGGCAGCCCCAGCATTTT.

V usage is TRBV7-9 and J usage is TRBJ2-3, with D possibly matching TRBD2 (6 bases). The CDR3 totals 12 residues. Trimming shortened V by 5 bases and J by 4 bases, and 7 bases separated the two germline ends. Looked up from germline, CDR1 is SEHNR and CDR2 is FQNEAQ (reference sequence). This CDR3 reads CASSRGADTQYF. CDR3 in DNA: TGTGCCAGCAGCCGCGGGGCAGATACGCAGTATTTT.

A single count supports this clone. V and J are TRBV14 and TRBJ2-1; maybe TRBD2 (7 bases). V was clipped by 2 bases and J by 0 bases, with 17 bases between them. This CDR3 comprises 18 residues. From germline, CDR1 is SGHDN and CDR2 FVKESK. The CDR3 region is CASSQLLGGRVSYNEQFF. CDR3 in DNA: TGTGCCAGCAGCCAACTGCTCGGGGGGCGCGTCTCCTACAATGAGCAGTTCTTC.

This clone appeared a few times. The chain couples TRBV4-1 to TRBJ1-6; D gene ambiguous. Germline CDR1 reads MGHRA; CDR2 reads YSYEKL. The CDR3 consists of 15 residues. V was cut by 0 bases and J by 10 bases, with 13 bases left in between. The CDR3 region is CASSQESGSGSPLHF. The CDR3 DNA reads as TGCGCCAGCAGCCAAGAGTCGGGGTCGGGATCACCCCTCCACTTT.

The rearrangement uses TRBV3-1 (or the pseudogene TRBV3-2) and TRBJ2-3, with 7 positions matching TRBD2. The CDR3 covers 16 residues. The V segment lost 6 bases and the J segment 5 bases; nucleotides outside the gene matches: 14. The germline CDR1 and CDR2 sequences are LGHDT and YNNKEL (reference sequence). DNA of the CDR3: TGTGCCAGCAGACCCCGCCCAGCGGGAAGCCTAGATACGCAGTATTTT. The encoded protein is CASRPRPAGSLDTQYF.

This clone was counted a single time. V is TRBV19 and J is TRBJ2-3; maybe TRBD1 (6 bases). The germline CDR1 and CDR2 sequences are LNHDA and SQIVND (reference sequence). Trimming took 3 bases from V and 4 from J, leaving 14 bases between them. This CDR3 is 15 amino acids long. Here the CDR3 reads CASSIAGAGADTQYF. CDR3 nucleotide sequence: TGTGCCAGTAGTATTGCAGGGGCCGGAGCAGATACGCAGTATTTT.

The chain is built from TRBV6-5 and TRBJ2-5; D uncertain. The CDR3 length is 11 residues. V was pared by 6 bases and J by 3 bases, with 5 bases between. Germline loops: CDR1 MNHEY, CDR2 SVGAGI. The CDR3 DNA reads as TGTGCCAGCAGGGGCAAAGAGACCCAGTACTTC. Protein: CASRGKETQYF.

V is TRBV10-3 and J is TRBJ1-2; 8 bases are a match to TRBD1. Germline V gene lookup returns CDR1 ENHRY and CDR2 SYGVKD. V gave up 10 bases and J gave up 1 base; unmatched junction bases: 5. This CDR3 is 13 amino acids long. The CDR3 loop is CASDRGDNYGYTF. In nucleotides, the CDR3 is TGTGCCAGTGACAGGGGTGATAACTATGGCTACACCTTC.

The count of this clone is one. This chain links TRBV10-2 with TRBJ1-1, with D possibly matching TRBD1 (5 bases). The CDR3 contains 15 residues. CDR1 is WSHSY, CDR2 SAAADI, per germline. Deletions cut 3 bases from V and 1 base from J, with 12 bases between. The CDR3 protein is CASSERAGQNTEAFF. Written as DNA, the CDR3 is TGCGCCAGCAGTGAAAGGGCGGGGCAGAACACTGAAGCTTTCTTT.

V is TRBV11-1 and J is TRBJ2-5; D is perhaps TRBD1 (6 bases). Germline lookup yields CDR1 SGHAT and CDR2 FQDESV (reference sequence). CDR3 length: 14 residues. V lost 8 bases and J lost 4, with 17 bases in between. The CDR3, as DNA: TGTGCCAGCGGCGGCGGCCAGGGGCGAGAGACCCAGTACTTC. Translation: CASGGGQGRETQYF.

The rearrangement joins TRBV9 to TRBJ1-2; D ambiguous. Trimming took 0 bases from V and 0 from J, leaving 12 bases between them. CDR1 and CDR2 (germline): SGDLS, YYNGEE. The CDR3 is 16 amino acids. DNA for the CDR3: TGTGCCAGCAGCGTAGGGGCAAATCCTACTAACTATGGCTACACCTTC. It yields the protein CASSVGANPTNYGYTF.

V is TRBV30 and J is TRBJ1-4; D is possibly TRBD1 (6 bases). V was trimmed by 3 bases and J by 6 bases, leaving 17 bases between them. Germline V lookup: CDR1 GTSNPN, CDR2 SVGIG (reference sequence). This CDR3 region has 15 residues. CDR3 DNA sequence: TGTGCCTGGAGCCTTCGTAGGACAGTGGATGAAAAACTGTTTTTT. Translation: CAWSLRRTVDEKLFF.

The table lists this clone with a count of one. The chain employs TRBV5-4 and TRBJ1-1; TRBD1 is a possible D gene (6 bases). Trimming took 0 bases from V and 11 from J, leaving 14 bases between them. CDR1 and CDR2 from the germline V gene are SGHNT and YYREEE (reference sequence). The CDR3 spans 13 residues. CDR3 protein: CASSLEAGVGAFF. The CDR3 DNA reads TGTGCCAGCAGCTTGGAGGCAGGGGTCGGGGCTTTCTTT. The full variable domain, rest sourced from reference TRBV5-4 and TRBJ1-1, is ETGVTQSPTHLIKTRGQQVTLRCSSQSGHNTVSWYQQALGQGPQFIFQYYREEENGRGNFPPRFSGLQFPNYSSELNVNALELDDSALYLCASSLEAGVGAFFGQGTRLTVV.